A single sample gave rise to the 18 T cell receptor beta chains below, sequenced in a study of blood T cell repertoires in COVID-19 (TCRdb year 2020). To prepare the library, the immunoSEQ multiplex PCR assay was applied. The immuneACCESS repertoire file appears here via TCRdb, limited to in-frame rearrangements. These files lack a portion of the clones; in checked studies, under half of the deficit traces to unresolved V genes, and the cause of the others is not known. The sample table records some 200,000 clones; roughly 87% of these occur just once. The ten biggest clones cover roughly 12% of the sample. The specimen was peripheral blood. The receptor set was obtained from a woman aged 18-29 years who had recovered from COVID-19.

The rearrangement links TRBV9 to TRBJ2-1, with D maybe TRBD2 (6 bases). The CDR3 is 16 amino acids. Trimming took off 0 bases at V and 9 bases at J, with 19 bases between the two ends. The germline CDR1 and CDR2 sequences are SGDLS and YYNGEE. The CDR3 DNA is TGTGCCAGCAGCGTAGTCATAGTGGGAGGTAACAGTGAGCAGTTCTTC. Encoded protein: CASSVVIVGGNSEQFF.

The J gene is TRBJ1-3, the V gene TRBV5-8, with a weak D call TRBD1 (6 bases). The germline V and J ends were trimmed by 1 base and 4 bases, with 6 bases remaining between them. Germline CDR1 and CDR2: SGHTS and YDEGEE. The CDR3 length is 13 residues. The CDR3 coding sequence is TGTGCCAGCAGCTTGCAGGGGGGAAACACCATATATTTT. This codes for CASSLQGGNTIYF.

V and J are TRBV19 and TRBJ1-2; the D gene is possibly TRBD1 (6 bases). The germline gives CDR1 LNHDA, CDR2 SQIVND (reference sequence). CDR3 length: 15 amino acids. The V gene lost 2 bases and the J gene lost 4 bases, with 14 bases spanning the gap. The CDR3 is CASSIPTGGIYGYTF. Here the CDR3 DNA reads TGTGCCAGTAGTATACCGACAGGCGGAATCTATGGCTACACCTTC.

This chain connects TRBV7-9 to TRBJ2-5, with 10 nucleotides matching TRBD2. Germline trimming cut 3 bases from V and 1 base from J; bases unmatched to any gene: 5. CDR1 and CDR2 from the germline V gene are SEHNR and FQNEAQ (reference sequence). The CDR3 is made up of 16 amino acids. CDR3 sequence reads: CASSLIAGGTQETQYF. CDR3 coding DNA: TGTGCCAGCAGCTTGATAGCGGGAGGTACCCAAGAGACCCAGTACTTC.

The chain joins TRBV6-1 to TRBJ1-3, with D tentatively TRBD1 (6 bases). V was shortened by 6 bases and J by 2 bases, with 17 bases between the two germline ends. CDR3 length equals 16 residues. Germline-derived CDR1 and CDR2 are MNHNS and SASEGT. The CDR3: CASREPAGVAGNTIYF. The CDR3 DNA reads TGTGCCAGCAGGGAACCCGCAGGGGTAGCTGGAAACACCATATATTTT.

The chain carries TRBV9 and TRBJ1-5; D is possibly TRBD1 (5 bases). CDR1 and CDR2 from the germline V gene are SGDLS and YYNGEE. CDR3 length: 15 amino acids. V was cut by 0 bases and J by 0 bases, with 7 bases left in between. This chain's CDR3 is CASSVEGFSNQPQHF. CDR3 DNA sequence: TGTGCCAGCAGCGTAGAGGGGTTTAGCAATCAGCCCCAGCATTTT.

V and J are TRBV19 and TRBJ2-1; possibly TRBD2 for D (5 bases). Germline V gene lookup returns CDR1 LNHDA and CDR2 SQIVND (reference sequence). V lost 2 bases and J 3 bases, leaving 11 bases between the germline ends. The CDR3 runs 15 residues. The CDR3 loop reads CASSIFVTSYNEQFF. The CDR3 nucleotides read TGTGCCAGTAGTATATTTGTAACTAGCTACAATGAGCAGTTCTTC.

The V gene is TRBV4-1, the J gene TRBJ2-7; the D is unclear. Looked up from germline, CDR1 is MGHRA and CDR2 is YSYEKL. Trimming removed 0 bases at V and 3 bases at J, with 12 bases between. This CDR3 spans 15 amino acids. DNA for the CDR3: TGCGCCAGCAGCCAAGATCTCGGCAGACTCTACGAGCAGTACTTC. Translating it yields CASSQDLGRLYEQYF.

The chain joins TRBV30 to TRBJ1-2; D possibly corresponds to TRBD1 (6 bases). The CDR3 covers 13 residues. Trimming took 2 bases from V and 7 from J, leaving 14 bases between them. Germline V gene data show CDR1 as GTSNPN and CDR2 as SVGIG (reference sequence). The CDR3 protein is CAWSLGGASGYTF. CDR3 nucleotide sequence: TGTGCCTGGAGTCTGGGGGGGGCTAGTGGCTACACCTTC.

This rearrangement joins TRBV24-1 to TRBJ2-6, with 7 bases aligning to TRBD1. This CDR3 has 16 amino acids. The J segment lost 2 bases and the V segment lost 2 bases, leaving 2 bases of the junction unmatched. The germline gives CDR1 KGHDR, CDR2 SFDVKD. CDR3 nucleotides: TGTGCCACCAGTGATTCTACAGGGGCTGGGGCCAACGTCCTGACTTTC. Protein product: CATSDSTGAGANVLTF.

The chain links TRBV15 to TRBJ2-1, with no clear D. The CDR3 totals 13 residues. V lost 5 bases to trimming and J lost 0 bases, with 5 bases between them. Germline-derived CDR1 and CDR2 are LNHNV and YYDKDF (reference sequence). The DNA for the CDR3 is TGTGCCACCAGCTCGAGCTCCTACAATGAGCAGTTCTTC. It encodes CATSSSSYNEQFF.

The DNA of the CDR3 is TGTGCCAGCAGTGAGGTGTCCGGACAGGGAATAGAGACCCAGTACTTC. Its translation is CASSEVSGQGIETQYF. The rearrangement joins TRBV6-1 to TRBJ2-5, with TRBD1 matching 8 bases. Germline V gene lookup returns CDR1 MNHNS and CDR2 SASEGT. The CDR3 extends over 16 amino acids. Trimming took 3 bases from V and 4 from J; bases not matched to a gene: 10.

The chain employs TRBV15 and TRBJ1-4, with 10 bases identical to TRBD1. This CDR3 contains 18 residues. CDR1 LNHNV and CDR2 YYDKDF come from the germline V gene (reference sequence). Trimming at V came to 0 bases and at J to 8 bases, leaving 12 bases not matched to a gene. For the CDR3, the DNA is TGTGCCACCAGCAGAGATTTTTCGGGGGGGACAGGGGCCGAAAAACTGTTTTTT. Translated: CATSRDFSGGTGAEKLFF.

The chain recombines TRBV4-3 with TRBJ2-1; 11 positions match TRBD2. Trimming cost V 2 bases and J 10 bases; bases outside gene matches: 13. The CDR3 length is 17 residues. Germline V gene sequence: CDR1 LGHNA, CDR2 YSLEER. The CDR3: CASSQIRASGRSGEQFF. In DNA form, the CDR3 reads TGCGCCAGCAGCCAAATCCGCGCTAGCGGGAGGTCCGGAGAGCAGTTCTTC.

To note about this clone: One end of the junction does not line up with germline, which may come from a read error. The chain is built from TRBV3-1 (or the pseudogene TRBV3-2) and TRBJ1-3; tentative D call: TRBD1 (5 bases). Germline loops: CDR1 LGHDT, CDR2 YNNKEL (reference sequence). The CDR3 extends over 14 amino acids. The DNA of the CDR3 is TGTGCCAGCAGCCAAGATACCCGGAGCGGGACGGCTCAGTTT. The encoded protein is CASSQDTRSGTAQF.

The genes are TRBV2 and TRBJ1-2; D remains ambiguous. The V end was cut by 3 bases, the J end by 8 bases, with 16 bases between. CDR1 is SNHLY, CDR2 FYNNEI, per germline. This CDR3 is built from 14 residues. CDR3 sequence: CASSDRPGVGGYTF. The CDR3 coding sequence is TGTGCCAGCAGTGACCGTCCGGGAGTGGGCGGCTACACCTTC. Looking up the rest from reference TRBV2 and TRBJ1-2 gives the full variable domain: EPEVTQTPSHQVTQMGQEVILRCVPISNHLYFYWYRQILGQKVEFLVSFYNNEISEKSEIFDDQFSVERPDGSNFTLKIRSTKLEDSAMYFCASSDRPGVGGYTFGSGTRLTVV.

This chain links TRBV14 with TRBJ2-7, with D unclear. Trimming took off 1 base at V and 3 bases at J, with 7 bases between the two ends. This CDR3 contains 13 residues. CDR1 is SGHDN, CDR2 FVKESK, per germline. The CDR3: CASSQVNNYEQYF. The CDR3 nucleotides are TGTGCCAGCAGCCAAGTAAATAACTACGAGCAGTACTTC. The variable domain in full, with the rest retrieved from reference TRBV14 and TRBJ2-7, is EAGVTQFPSHSVIEKGQTVTLRCDPISGHDNLYWYRRVMGKEIKFLLHFVKESKQDESGMPNNRFLAERTGGTYSTLKVQPAELEDSGVYFCASSQVNNYEQYFGPGTRLTVT.

CDR3 residues: CSVEQAFTDTQYF. In DNA form, the CDR3 reads TGCAGCGTTGAGCAGGCCTTCACAGATACGCAGTATTTT. The rearrangement links TRBV29-1 to TRBJ2-3; D not resolved. This CDR3 has 13 residues. V was pared by 3 bases and J by 2 bases, with 9 bases between. Germline V CDR1 and CDR2: SQVTM, ANQGSEA.